This T cell receptor beta chain emerged from a study of blood T cell repertoires in COVID-19. Across the whole study: Donors in the United States, Italy and Spain gave samples during acute or convalescent COVID-19. Sources were T cells, B-cell-depleted T cells, or PBMCs; the material itself was cDNA or gDNA.

Original processing methods: Reference gene primer amplification gave nucleated cell count estimates. The protocol was immunoSEQ multiplex PCR, while the TCRdb copy is restricted to in-frame clones and leaves out a portion. V, J and clone size were drawn from that table, and D and trimming were deduced from the DNA. The sample lists roughly 87,000 clones; around 86% were seen once. The CDR3 length is 11 residues. The germline V gene has CDR1 ENHRY and CDR2 SYGVKD. V lost 10 bases to trimming and J lost 1 base, with 7 bases between them. Source material: peripheral blood. This receptor was obtained from a woman aged 70-85 years with acute or convalescent COVID-19. This sequence joins TRBV10-3 and TRBJ1-1; D not resolved. The CDR3 DNA sequence: TGTGCCACCCAGGAGAACACTGAAGCTTTCTTT. It is translated as CATQENTEAFF.